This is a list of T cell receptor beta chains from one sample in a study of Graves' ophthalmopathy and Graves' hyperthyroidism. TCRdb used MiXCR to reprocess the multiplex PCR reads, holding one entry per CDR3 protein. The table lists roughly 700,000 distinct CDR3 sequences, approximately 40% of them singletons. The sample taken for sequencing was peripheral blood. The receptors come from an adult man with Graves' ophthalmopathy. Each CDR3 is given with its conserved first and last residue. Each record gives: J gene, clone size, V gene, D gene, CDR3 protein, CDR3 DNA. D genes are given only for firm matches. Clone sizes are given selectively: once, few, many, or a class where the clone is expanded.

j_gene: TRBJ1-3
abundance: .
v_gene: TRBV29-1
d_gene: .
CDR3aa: CSVGEALNTIYF
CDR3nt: TGCAGCGTGGGTGAGGCCCTGAACACCATATATTTT

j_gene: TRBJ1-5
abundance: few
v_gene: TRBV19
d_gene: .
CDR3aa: CASSQEGENQPQHF
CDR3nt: TGTGCCAGTAGTCAAGAGGGGGAAAATCAGCCCCAGCATTTT

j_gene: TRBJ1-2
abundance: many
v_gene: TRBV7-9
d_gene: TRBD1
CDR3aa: CASSLGGQVDPYF
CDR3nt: TGTGCCAGCAGCTTAGGCGGACAGGTAGATCCCTACTTC

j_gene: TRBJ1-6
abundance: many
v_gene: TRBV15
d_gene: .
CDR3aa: CATSRDKDNSPLHF
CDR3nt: TGTGCCACCAGCAGAGATAAGGATAATTCACCCCTCCACTTT

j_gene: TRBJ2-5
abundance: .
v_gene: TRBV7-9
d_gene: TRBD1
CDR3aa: CGGRQGVGETQYF
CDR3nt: TGTGGGGGGCGACAGGGGGTAGGAGAGACCCAGTACTTC

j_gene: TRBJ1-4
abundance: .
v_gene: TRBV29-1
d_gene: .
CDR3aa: CSVESGQGHEKLFF
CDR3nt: TGCAGCGTTGAATCGGGGCAGGGCCATGAAAAACTGTTTTTT

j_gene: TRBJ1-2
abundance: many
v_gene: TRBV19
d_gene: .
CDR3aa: CASSNRGSGDFNGYTF
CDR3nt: TGTGCCAGTTCAAACCGCGGGTCCGGGGACTTCAATGGCTACACCTTC

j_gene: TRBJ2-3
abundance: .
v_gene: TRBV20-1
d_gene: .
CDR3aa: CSASGRADTQYF
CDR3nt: TGCAGTGCTAGCGGGCGGGCAGATACGCAGTATTTT

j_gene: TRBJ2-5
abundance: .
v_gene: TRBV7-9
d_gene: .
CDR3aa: CASSFLGAQYF
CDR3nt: TGTGCCAGCAGCTTTCTGGGGGCCCAGTACTTC

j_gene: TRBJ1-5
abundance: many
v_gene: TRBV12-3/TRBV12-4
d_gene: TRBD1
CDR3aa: CASRPGTVVLSNQPQHF
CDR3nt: TGTGCCAGCAGGCCCGGGACAGTCGTTCTTAGCAATCAGCCCCAGCATTTT

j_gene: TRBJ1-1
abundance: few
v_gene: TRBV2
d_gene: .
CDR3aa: CASSIKQGWTEAFF
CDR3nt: TGTGCCAGCAGTATAAAACAGGGTTGGACTGAAGCTTTCTTT

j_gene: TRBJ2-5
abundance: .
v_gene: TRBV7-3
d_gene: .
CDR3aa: CASSRSPGLRETQYF
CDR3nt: TGTGCCAGCAGCCGTAGTCCAGGGCTGAGGGAGACCCAGTACTTC

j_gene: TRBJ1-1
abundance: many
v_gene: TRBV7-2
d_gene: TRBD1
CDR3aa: CASSLGLRRGDEAFF
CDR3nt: TGTGCCAGCAGCTTAGGACTCCGCAGGGGGGATGAAGCTTTCTTT

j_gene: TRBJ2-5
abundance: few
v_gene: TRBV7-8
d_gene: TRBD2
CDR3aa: CASSRAGVDETQYF
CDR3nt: TGTGCCAGTAGCAGAGCGGGGGTTGACGAGACCCAGTACTTC

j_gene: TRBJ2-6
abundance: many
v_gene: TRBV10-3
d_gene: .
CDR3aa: CAISEFGQISSGANVLTF
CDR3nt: TGTGCCATCAGTGAGTTTGGACAGATAAGCTCTGGGGCCAACGTCCTGACTTTC

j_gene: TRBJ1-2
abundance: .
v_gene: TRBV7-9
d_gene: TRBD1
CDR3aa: CASSLPGGVYGYTF
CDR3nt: TGTGCCAGCAGCTTACCAGGGGGCGTCTATGGCTACACCTTC

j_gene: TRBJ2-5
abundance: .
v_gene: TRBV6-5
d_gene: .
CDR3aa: CASSYSISSRRNQETQYF
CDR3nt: TGTGCCAGCAGTTACTCGATATCCTCAAGGCGAAATCAAGAGACCCAGTACTTC

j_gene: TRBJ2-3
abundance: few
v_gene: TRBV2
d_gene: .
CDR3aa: CAMEGSASTDTQYF
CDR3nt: TGTGCCATGGAAGGGTCCGCCAGCACAGATACGCAGTATTTT

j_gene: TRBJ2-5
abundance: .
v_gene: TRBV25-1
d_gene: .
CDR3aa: CASTNPSSPETQYF
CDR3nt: TGTGCCAGCACTAATCCTAGCTCTCCGGAGACCCAGTACTTC

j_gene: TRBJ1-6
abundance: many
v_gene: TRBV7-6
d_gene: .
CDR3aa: CASSEVTRSYNSPLHF
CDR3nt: TGTGCCAGCAGTGAAGTGACACGCTCCTATAATTCACCCCTCCACTTT

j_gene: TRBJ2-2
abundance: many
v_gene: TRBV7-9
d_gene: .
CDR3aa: CASSLQGTGELFF
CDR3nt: TGTGCCAGCAGCCTCCAAGGCACCGGGGAGCTGTTTTTT

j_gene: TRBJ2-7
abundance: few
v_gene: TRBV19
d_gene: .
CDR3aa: CASSIRLDRHEQYF
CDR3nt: TGTGCCAGTAGTATTCGACTTGATCGACACGAGCAGTACTTC

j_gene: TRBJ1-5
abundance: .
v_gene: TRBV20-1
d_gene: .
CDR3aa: CSASGPGSSQPQHF
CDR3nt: TGCAGTGCTAGCGGCCCAGGGAGCAGTCAGCCCCAGCATTTT

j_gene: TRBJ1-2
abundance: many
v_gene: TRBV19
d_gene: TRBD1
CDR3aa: CASSTGQGNYGYTF
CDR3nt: TGTGCCAGTAGTACGGGACAGGGGAACTATGGCTACACCTTC

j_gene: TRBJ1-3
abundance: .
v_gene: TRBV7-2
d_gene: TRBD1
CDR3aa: CASSLEQGANTIYF
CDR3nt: TGTGCCAGCAGCTTAGAACAGGGGGCAAACACCATATATTTT

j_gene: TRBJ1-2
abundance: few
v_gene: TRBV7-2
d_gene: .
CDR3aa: CASSPKGGGYGYTF
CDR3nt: TGTGCCAGCAGCCCGAAGGGGGGGGGCTATGGCTACACCTTC

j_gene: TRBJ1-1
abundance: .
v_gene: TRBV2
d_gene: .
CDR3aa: CASNYDQGSTEAFF
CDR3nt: TGTGCCAGCAACTACGACCAGGGGAGCACTGAAGCTTTCTTT

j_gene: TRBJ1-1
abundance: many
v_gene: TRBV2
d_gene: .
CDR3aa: CASSEGLNTEAFF
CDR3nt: TGTGCCAGTAGTGAGGGCCTCAACACTGAAGCTTTCTTT